This entry features one T cell receptor (beta chain) sequence. Its specificity is unknown. This entry comes from a study of long-term antiretroviral therapy in people with HIV. V lost 4 bases, J lost 5 bases, and 10 bases stayed unmatched. CDR3 length: 14 residues. The germline V gene encodes CDR1 GTSNPN and CDR2 SVGIG (reference sequence). The assay, immunoSEQ v3.0, was run at survey level. About 40,000-55,000 T-cell genomes per sample were the sequencing target. Measured with immunoSEQ multiplex PCR; TCRdb has only the in-frame clones, and not every one. This sample yields 20,000 to 25,000 clones, of which around 80% are seen a single time; around 7.2% belongs to the top ten. General study findings and limits: ART adherence, viral resistance and therapy changes were undocumented. Gathering of blood took place between 2004 and 2017, possibly under older ART regimens. Subsequent to ART, diversity was augmented yet persisted below that of transplant donor controls.

The receptor was isolated from a young man with HIV. Sequenced material: unsorted PBMCs, taken 1.5 years after starting antiretroviral therapy. The chain combines TRBV30 with TRBJ2-5, with 7 bases that match TRBD2. The CDR3 loop is CAWTRGGVRETQYF. In DNA form, the CDR3 reads TGTGCCTGGACTCGCGGGGGTGTTAGGGAGACCCAGTACTTC.